Listed below are T cell receptor beta chains from one sample, sequenced in a study of spatial heterogeneity in lung cancer. From the 5' RACE reads, TCRdb called clonotypes with MiXCR, one entry per CDR3 protein. The profile shows around 23,000 distinct CDR3 sequences, 5% to 7.5% of them singletons. The sequenced sample was lung tumor tissue, obtained at surgery. The receptors were gathered from a male donor with early-stage non-small cell lung cancer. Each CDR3 is given with its conserved first and last residue. The D gene is left open where the match is weak. Size is stated for part of the rows, as once, few or many counts, or as a class when the clone is expanded.

>TRBJ1-4|15|TRBV6-5|many|NA
CASSYSLGRDEKLFF
TGTGCCAGCAGTTACTCGCTGGGGAGGGATGAAAAACTGTTTTTT
>TRBJ2-1|18|TRBV3-1|many|TRBD2
CASSQRVIRVSGVDEQFF
TGTGCCAGCAGCCAAAGGGTCATTAGGGTTAGCGGGGTCGATGAGCAGTTCTTC
>TRBJ2-7|14|TRBV27|many|TRBD2
CASSLYRGSDEQYF
TGTGCCAGCAGTCTCTACCGCGGGAGTGACGAGCAGTACTTC
>TRBJ2-1|14|TRBV28|medium-sized|TRBD2
CATVGAGGPDEQFF
TGTGCCACCGTGGGGGCGGGAGGGCCCGATGAGCAGTTCTTC
>TRBJ1-2|11|TRBV3-1|many|NA
CASSRSDGYTF
TGTGCCAGCAGCCGTAGTGATGGCTACACCTTC
>TRBJ1-1|14|TRBV28|many|NA
CASSSVGKRTEAFF
TGTGCCAGCAGTTCAGTAGGGAAGAGGACTGAAGCTTTCTTT
>TRBJ2-7|17|TRBV11-2|few|TRBD2
CASSSPGATSGRYEQYF
TGTGCCAGCAGCTCCCCAGGTGCGACTAGCGGGAGGTACGAGCAGTACTTC
>TRBJ2-7|14|TRBV13|many|TRBD1
CASRPRGQGYEQYF
TGTGCCAGCAGACCCCGGGGACAGGGTTACGAGCAGTACTTC
>TRBJ2-7|14|TRBV28|many|NA
CASTNPGYIYEQYF
TGTGCCAGCACAAATCCGGGTTACATCTACGAGCAGTACTTC
>TRBJ2-3|14|TRBV7-2|many|NA
CASSPGPRRDTQYF
TGTGCCAGCAGTCCGGGTCCGCGAAGGGATACGCAGTATTTT
>TRBJ1-1|15|TRBV5-1|many|TRBD1
CASSWGLGQGNEAFF
TGCGCCAGCAGCTGGGGGCTTGGACAGGGGAATGAAGCTTTCTTT
>TRBJ2-7|11|TRBV21-1|many|NA
CASAVSYEQYF
TGTGCCAGCGCAGTCTCCTACGAGCAGTACTTC
>TRBJ1-1|14|TRBV7-2|many|NA
CASSLLHGNTEAFF
TGTGCCAGCAGCTTACTACACGGGAACACTGAAGCTTTCTTT
>TRBJ2-5|14|TRBV20-1|NA|TRBD2
CSARAGTTQETQYF
TGCAGTGCTAGAGCCGGGACTACCCAAGAGACCCAGTACTTC
>TRBJ1-2|15|TRBV11-2|few|NA
CASSPNPGANGGYTF
TGTGCCAGCAGCCCGAACCCCGGGGCGAACGGGGGCTACACCTTC
>TRBJ1-1|14|TRBV3-1|many|NA
CASSQRRGDTEAFF
TGTGCCAGCAGCCAACGACGGGGGGACACTGAAGCTTTCTTT
>TRBJ2-3|15|TRBV2|NA|NA
CASRTNRLFTDTQYF
TGTGCCAGCAGAACAAACAGGTTGTTCACAGATACGCAGTATTTT
>TRBJ1-5|13|TRBV6-6|few|NA
CASSYFDSQPQHF
TGTGCCAGCAGTTACTTTGACAGTCAGCCCCAGCATTTT
>TRBJ2-2|16|TRBV20-1|many|NA
CSASGRFRAEGGELFF
TGCAGTGCTAGTGGACGGTTTCGGGCCGAGGGCGGGGAGCTGTTTTTT
>TRBJ2-5|17|TRBV20-1|many|TRBD1
CSARDDSGGSAQETQYF
TGCAGTGCTAGAGATGATTCAGGGGGCTCAGCCCAAGAGACCCAGTACTTC
>TRBJ1-1|14|TRBV7-2|many|NA
CASSPTRANTEAFF
TGTGCCAGCAGCCCCACTCGGGCTAACACTGAAGCTTTCTTT
>TRBJ2-7|17|TRBV7-2|many|TRBD2
CASRPGLAGGPSYEQYF
TGTGCCAGCAGACCCGGACTAGCGGGAGGGCCCTCCTACGAGCAGTACTTC
>TRBJ1-2|16|TRBV28|many|NA
CASSTQVGVNDYGYTF
TGTGCCAGCAGTACCCAGGTCGGGGTGAACGACTATGGCTACACCTTC
>TRBJ2-1|16|TRBV20-1|few|TRBD1
CSARARAGTGRNEQFF
TGCAGTGCTAGAGCCCGGGCCGGGACAGGGAGAAATGAGCAGTTCTTC
>TRBJ2-5|11|TRBV6-6|many|NA
CASFKGETQYF
TGTGCCAGCTTCAAAGGAGAGACCCAGTACTTC
>TRBJ2-7|14|TRBV6-1|many|NA
CASIRDTPPYEQYF
TGTGCCAGTATCAGAGACACCCCACCCTACGAGCAGTACTTC
>TRBJ1-4|14|TRBV10-3|many|NA
CAIRGAGAYEKLFF
TGTGCCATCAGGGGGGCCGGGGCTTATGAAAAACTGTTTTTT
>TRBJ2-7|15|TRBV7-2|NA|NA
CASRAVMAAPYEQYF
TGTGCCAGCAGGGCAGTCATGGCAGCTCCCTACGAGCAGTACTTC
>TRBJ2-5|12|TRBV29-1|NA|NA
CSVGRDGETQYF
TGCAGCGTTGGGCGGGATGGGGAGACCCAGTACTTC
>TRBJ1-4|14|TRBV5-1|medium-sized|NA
CASSIGQSNEKLFF
TGCGCCAGCAGCATTGGACAGAGTAATGAAAAACTGTTTTTT
>TRBJ2-5|16|TRBV28|many|NA
CASRTRGKAKGETQYF
TGTGCCAGCAGGACAAGGGGGAAGGCTAAGGGGGAGACCCAGTACTTC
>TRBJ1-3|13|TRBV6-5|many|NA
CASSYKGGNTIYF
TGTGCCAGCAGTTATAAGGGGGGAAACACCATATATTTT
>TRBJ2-4|15|TRBV30|few|NA
CAWSVGRWAKNIQYF
TGTGCCTGGAGTGTAGGTCGGTGGGCCAAAAACATTCAGTACTTC
>TRBJ2-3|13|TRBV20-1|many|TRBD1
CSASVTGAPTQYF
TGCAGTGCTTCGGTGACAGGGGCGCCTACGCAGTATTTT
>TRBJ2-1|13|TRBV11-2|NA|NA
CASSYPDSQEQFF
TGTGCCAGCAGTTACCCTGACTCTCAGGAGCAGTTCTTC
>TRBJ2-4|17|TRBV4-2|few|NA
CASSQGDRGGTKNIQYF
TGTGCCAGCAGCCAAGGGGATAGGGGGGGAACCAAAAACATTCAGTACTTC
>TRBJ2-4|15|TRBV28|many|NA
CASSPRRLIENIQYF
TGTGCCAGCAGCCCCCGACGGTTAATTGAAAACATTCAGTACTTC
>TRBJ2-4|15|TRBV20-1|many|NA
CSAIVGSVGKNIQYF
TGCAGTGCTATTGTCGGGTCTGTGGGCAAAAACATTCAGTACTTC
>TRBJ2-1|13|TRBV29-1|once|NA
CSVDMGQGNEQFF
TGCAGCGTTGATATGGGGCAGGGGAATGAGCAGTTCTTC
>TRBJ2-1|16|TRBV10-2|medium-sized|NA
CASSPGTSLLYNEQFF
TGCGCCAGCAGCCCCGGGACGTCCCTTTTGTACAATGAGCAGTTCTTC
>TRBJ1-2|12|TRBV6-2/TRBV6-3|many|NA
CASSYSIGGYTF
TGTGCCAGCAGTTACTCGATCGGTGGCTACACCTTC
>TRBJ2-5|19|TRBV9|large|TRBD2
CASSATSRLAGGPGETQYF
TGTGCCAGCAGCGCGACTTCAAGACTAGCGGGAGGGCCTGGAGAGACCCAGTACTTC
>TRBJ2-3|16|TRBV12-3/TRBV12-4|many|NA
CASSFTSGAGADTQYF
TGTGCCAGCAGTTTTACTTCGGGGGCAGGCGCAGATACGCAGTATTTT